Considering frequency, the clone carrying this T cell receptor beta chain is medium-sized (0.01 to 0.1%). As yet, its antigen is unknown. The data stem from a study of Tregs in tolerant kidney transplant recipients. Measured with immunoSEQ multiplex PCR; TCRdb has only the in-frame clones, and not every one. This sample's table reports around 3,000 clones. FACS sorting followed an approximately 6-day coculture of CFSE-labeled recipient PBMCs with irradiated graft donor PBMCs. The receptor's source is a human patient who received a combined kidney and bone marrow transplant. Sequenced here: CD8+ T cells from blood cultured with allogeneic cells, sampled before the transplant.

The CDR3: CASSLGGPGSNQPQHF. The sequenced part of the CDR3 DNA is TGTGCCAGCAGCTTGGGGGGCCCGGGAAGCAATCAGCCC. The rearrangement uses TRBV5-4 and TRBJ1-5, with a tentative D call TRBD1 (5 bases). The read is 3 residues too short to cover the CDR3 end, so that end is filled in from the germline J gene. Trimming shortened V by 0 bases and J by 1 base, and 11 bases separated the two germline ends. The CDR3 contains 16 residues. Germline values: CDR1 SGHNT, CDR2 YYREEE (reference sequence).